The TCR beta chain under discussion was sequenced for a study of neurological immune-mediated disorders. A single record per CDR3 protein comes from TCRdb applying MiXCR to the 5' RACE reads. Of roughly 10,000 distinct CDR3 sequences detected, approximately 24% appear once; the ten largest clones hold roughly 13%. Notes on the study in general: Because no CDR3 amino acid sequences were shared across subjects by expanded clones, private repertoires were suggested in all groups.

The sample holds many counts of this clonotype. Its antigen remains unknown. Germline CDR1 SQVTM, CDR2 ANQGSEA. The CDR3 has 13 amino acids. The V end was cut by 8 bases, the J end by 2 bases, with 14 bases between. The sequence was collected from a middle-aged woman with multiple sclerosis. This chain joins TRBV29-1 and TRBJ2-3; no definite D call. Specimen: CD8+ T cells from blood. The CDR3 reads CSLRQELTDTQYF. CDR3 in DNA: TGCAGCTTAAGGCAGGAGCTCACAGATACGCAGTATTTT.